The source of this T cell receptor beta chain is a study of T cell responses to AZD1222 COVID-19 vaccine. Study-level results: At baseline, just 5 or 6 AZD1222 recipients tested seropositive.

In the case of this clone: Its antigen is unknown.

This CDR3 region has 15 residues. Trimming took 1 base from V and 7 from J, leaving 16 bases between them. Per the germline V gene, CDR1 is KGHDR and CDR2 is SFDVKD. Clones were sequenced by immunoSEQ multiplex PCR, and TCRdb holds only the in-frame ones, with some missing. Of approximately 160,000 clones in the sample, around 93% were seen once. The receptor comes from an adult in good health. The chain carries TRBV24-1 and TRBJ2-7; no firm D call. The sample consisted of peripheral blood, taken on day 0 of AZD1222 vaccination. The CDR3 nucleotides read TGTGCCACCAGTGATTTAACTACCAACAGCAGGGAGCAGTACTTC. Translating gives CATSDLTTNSREQYF.